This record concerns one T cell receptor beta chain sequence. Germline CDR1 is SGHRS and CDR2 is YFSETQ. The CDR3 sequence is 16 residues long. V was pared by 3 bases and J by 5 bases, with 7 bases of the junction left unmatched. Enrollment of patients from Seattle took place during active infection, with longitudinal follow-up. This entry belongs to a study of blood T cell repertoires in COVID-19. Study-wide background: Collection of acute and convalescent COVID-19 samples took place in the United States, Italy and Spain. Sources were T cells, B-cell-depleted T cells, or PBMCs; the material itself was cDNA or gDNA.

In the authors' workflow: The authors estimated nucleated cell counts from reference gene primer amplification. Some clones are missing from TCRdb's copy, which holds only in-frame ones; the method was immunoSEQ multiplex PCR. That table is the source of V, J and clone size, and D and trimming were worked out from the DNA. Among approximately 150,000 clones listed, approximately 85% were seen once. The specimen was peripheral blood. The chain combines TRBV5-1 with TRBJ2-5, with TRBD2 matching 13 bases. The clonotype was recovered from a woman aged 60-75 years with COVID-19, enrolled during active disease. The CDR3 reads CASSSTSGGAPETQYF. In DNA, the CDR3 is TGCGCCAGCAGCTCCACTAGCGGGGGGGCCCCTGAGACCCAGTACTTC. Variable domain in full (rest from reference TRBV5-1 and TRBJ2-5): KAGVTQTPRYLIKTRGQQVTLSCSPISGHRSVSWYQQTPGQGLQFLFEYFSETQRNKGNFPGRFSGRQFSNSRSEMNVSTLELGDSALYLCASSSTSGGAPETQYFGPGTRLLVL.